Each of the 28 T cell receptor beta chains below was sequenced from the same sample in a study of control samples from healthy donors and cancer patients (dated by TCRdb to 2018 to 2020). Library construction relied on the immunoSEQ multiplex PCR assay. The source is immuneACCESS, and TCRdb retained only in-frame sequences with V and J called. Part of the clones is not carried over; for the studies checked, unresolved V genes explain less than half of this, and the remainder is unexplained. The sample table contains fewer than 90,000 clones; only one count was recorded for about 87% of them. The top ten clonotypes cover 28% of the sample. The sample taken for sequencing was blood. The receptors were gathered from a man over 45 in good health.

This rearrangement joins TRBV5-4 to TRBJ1-2; possible D gene TRBD1, 5 bases. Trimming pared 2 bases from V and 8 bases from J, leaving 16 bases between. CDR1 is SGHNT, CDR2 YYREEE, per germline (reference sequence). This CDR3 has 14 amino acids. The CDR3 loop reads CASSLGMGDRGYTF. The DNA of the CDR3 is TGTGCCAGCAGCTTAGGGATGGGGGATCGGGGCTACACCTTC.

The V gene is TRBV6-1, the J gene TRBJ1-4; D is ambiguous. Germline V CDR1 and CDR2: MNHNS, SASEGT. The CDR3 has 14 residues. V was trimmed by 2 bases and J by 8 bases, leaving 12 bases between them. This chain's CDR3 is CASSEMTSAEKLFF. The DNA for the CDR3 is TGTGCCAGCAGTGAAATGACGTCGGCCGAAAAACTGTTTTTT.

V usage is TRBV7-2 and J usage is TRBJ1-2; 10 bases agree with TRBD1. The CDR3 covers 17 residues. Germline V CDR1 and CDR2: SGHTA, FQGNSA. Losses at the gene ends were 1 base for V and 2 bases for J; bases not matched to a gene: 7. The CDR3 is CASSLVSRGQGNYGYTF. The CDR3 DNA follows: TGTGCCAGCAGCTTAGTCTCAAGGGGACAGGGGAACTATGGCTACACCTTC.

The rearrangement joins TRBV5-4 to TRBJ1-2; the match to TRBD1 covers 8 bases. Per germline, CDR1 SGHNT and CDR2 YYREEE (reference sequence). Trimming took 4 bases from V and 2 from J; bases not matched to a gene: 10. The CDR3 loop spans 16 amino acids. The CDR3 is CASSAALRGQNYGYTF. In nucleotides, the CDR3 is TGTGCCAGCAGCGCAGCTCTCAGGGGGCAGAACTATGGCTACACCTTC. Complete variable domain (other parts from reference TRBV5-4 and TRBJ1-2): ETGVTQSPTHLIKTRGQQVTLRCSSQSGHNTVSWYQQALGQGPQFIFQYYREEENGRGNFPPRFSGLQFPNYSSELNVNALELDDSALYLCASSAALRGQNYGYTFGSGTRLTVV.

Regarding this clone: Different DNA sequences within this sample yield the same CDR3. The chain recombines TRBV18 with TRBJ1-5; perhaps TRBD1 as D (5 bases). This CDR3 spans 13 amino acids. Per germline, CDR1 KGHSH and CDR2 LQKENI. Trimming stripped 3 bases from V and 4 bases from J, with 7 bases between. This CDR3 reads CASSPTDNQPQHF. CDR3 coding DNA: TGTGCCAGCTCACCGACAGATAATCAGCCCCAGCATTTT.

The V gene is TRBV7-2, the J gene TRBJ2-1, with TRBD2 matching 10 bases. The CDR3 runs 15 residues. Germline assignment: CDR1 SGHTA and CDR2 FQGNSA. V lost 10 bases to trimming and J lost 4 bases; unmatched junction nucleotides: 10. The CDR3 here is CATRHKRGGYNEQFF. In nucleotides, the CDR3 is TGTGCCACCAGACATAAGCGGGGGGGATACAATGAGCAGTTCTTC. Together with reference TRBV7-2 and TRBJ2-1, the CDR3 gives the full variable domain: GAGVSQSPSNKVTEKGKDVELRCDPISGHTALYWYRQSLGQGLEFLIYFQGNSAPDKSGLPSDRFSAERTGGSVSTLTIQRTQQEDSAVYLCATRHKRGGYNEQFFGPGTRLTVL.

This chain joins TRBV19 and TRBJ2-7; no clear D gene. With 10 bases removed from V and 3 bases from J, the gap between germline ends came to 10 bases. The germline V gene has CDR1 LNHDA and CDR2 SQIVND (reference sequence). The CDR3 has 11 amino acids. The CDR3 loop reads CATNWGYEQYF. CDR3 nucleotides: TGTGCCACCAACTGGGGCTACGAGCAGTACTTC.

The rearrangement joins TRBV5-8 to TRBJ2-7; D call uncertain. The germline V and J ends were trimmed by 4 bases and 3 bases, with 5 bases remaining between them. Germline V gene sequence: CDR1 SGHTS, CDR2 YDEGEE. The CDR3 has 11 amino acids. The CDR3 DNA reads as TGTGCCAGCAGCATAAGCTACGAGCAGTACTTC. Translated: CASSISYEQYF.

The J gene is TRBJ2-1, the V gene TRBV7-9, with 11 bases lining up with TRBD2. The CDR3 length is 17 residues. The V segment lost 4 bases and the J segment 0 bases; nucleotides outside the gene matches: 5. Germline CDR1 is SEHNR and CDR2 is FQNEAQ (reference sequence). The CDR3 sequence is CASSYRLAGFSYNEQFF. The DNA of the CDR3 is TGTGCCAGCAGCTACAGACTAGCGGGATTCTCCTACAATGAGCAGTTCTTC.

The V gene is TRBV27, the J gene TRBJ1-4; D unresolved. V lost 6 bases and J lost 0, with 8 bases in between. CDR1 MNHEY and CDR2 SMNVEV come from the germline V gene (reference sequence). The CDR3 is 14 amino acids. The CDR3 DNA reads as TGTGCCAGCAGACAGTTTGCAACTAATGAAAAACTGTTTTTT. This translates into CASRQFATNEKLFF. Complete variable domain (other parts from reference TRBV27 and TRBJ1-4): EAQVTQNPRYLITVTGKKLTVTCSQNMNHEYMSWYRQDPGLGLRQIYYSMNVEVTDKGDVPEGYKVSRKEKRNFPLILESPSPNQTSLYFCASRQFATNEKLFFGSGTQLSVL.

V and J are TRBV6-5 and TRBJ1-5; D remains unclear. Trimming removed 6 bases from V and 7 bases from J, with 13 bases in between. This CDR3 comprises 13 residues. In germline, CDR1 is MNHEY, CDR2 SVGAGI. The chain's CDR3 is CASSPPDRQPQHF. The CDR3 DNA is TGTGCCAGCAGCCCCCCCGATCGGCAGCCCCAGCATTTT.

The chain has TRBV7-2 and TRBJ1-5; D not resolved. CDR3 length equals 15 residues. CDR1 and CDR2 from the germline V gene are SGHTA and FQGNSA. Trimming took 1 base from V and 5 from J, leaving 12 bases between them. CDR3 in DNA: TGTGCCAGCAGCTTAGGTGTGCCTCTTTATCAGCCCCAGCATTTT. Translating it yields CASSLGVPLYQPQHF.

The CDR3 sequence: CASSPGRPRESEQFF. The DNA of the CDR3 is TGTGCCAGCTCACCGGGGCGCCCGCGGGAAAGTGAGCAGTTCTTC. This chain links TRBV18 with TRBJ2-1; a weak D match, TRBD2 (6 bases). The germline V and J ends were trimmed by 3 bases and 9 bases, with 18 bases remaining between them. CDR1 and CDR2 (germline): KGHSH, LQKENI. The CDR3 loop spans 15 amino acids. The whole variable domain, remainder taken from reference TRBV18 and TRBJ2-1, is NAGVMQNPRHLVRRRGQEARLRCSPMKGHSHVYWYRQLPEEGLKFMVYLQKENIIDESGMPKERFSAEFPKEGPSILRIQQVVRGDSAAYFCASSPGRPRESEQFFGPGTRLTVL.

This chain joins TRBV5-5 and TRBJ1-1; D is ambiguous. Trimming left V 0 bases short and J 6 bases short, with 6 bases between. CDR3 length: 12 residues. Germline lookup yields CDR1 SGHKS and CDR2 YYEKEE (reference sequence). In DNA form, the CDR3 reads TGTGCCAGCAGCTTGGCTAGCCCTGAAGCTTTCTTT. This sequence encodes CASSLASPEAFF.

J is TRBJ2-1 and V is TRBV6-8; D unclear. This CDR3 contains 13 residues. Germline lookup yields CDR1 MNHGY and CDR2 SAAAGT. Trimming removed 0 bases at V and 6 bases at J, with 6 bases between. The CDR3 loop is CASSYSRGNEQFF. As DNA, the CDR3 is TGTGCCAGCAGTTACTCGAGAGGCAATGAGCAGTTCTTC.

The rearrangement uses TRBV19 and TRBJ1-2, with D uncertain. The CDR3 is made up of 11 amino acids. With 9 bases removed from V and 7 bases from J, the gap between germline ends came to 12 bases. CDR1 and CDR2 (germline): LNHDA, SQIVND (reference sequence). The CDR3 DNA reads as TGTGCCAGCAGAGTTTCAGGTGGCTACACCTTC. It encodes CASRVSGGYTF.

The chain employs TRBV7-2 and TRBJ1-2; D is undetermined. V was cut by 5 bases and J by 5 bases, with 15 bases left in between. The CDR3 loop spans 14 amino acids. The germline gives CDR1 SGHTA, CDR2 FQGNSA. CDR3 amino acids: CASSHLPPRYGYTF. The CDR3 coding sequence is TGTGCCAGCAGCCACCTACCGCCAAGATATGGCTACACCTTC.

The chain carries TRBV7-2 and TRBJ2-5, with D unclear. V was cut by 4 bases and J by 2 bases, with 20 bases left in between. CDR1 and CDR2 (germline): SGHTA, FQGNSA. The CDR3 loop spans 17 amino acids. CDR3 sequence reads: CASSSLPTRFVQETQYF. The CDR3, as DNA: TGTGCCAGCAGCTCCCTACCGACACGATTTGTTCAAGAGACCCAGTACTTC.

The CDR3 spells CATSRGTGGVAKNIQYF. The CDR3 nucleotides are TGTGCCACCAGCAGAGGGACAGGGGGCGTAGCCAAAAACATTCAGTACTTC. This sequence joins TRBV15 and TRBJ2-4; 11 nucleotides align to TRBD1. The CDR3 totals 17 residues. Germline loops: CDR1 LNHNV, CDR2 YYDKDF (reference sequence). V shed 1 base, J shed 0 bases, and the junction held 2 bases outside the gene matches. Looking up the rest from reference TRBV15 and TRBJ2-4 gives the full variable domain: DAMVIQNPRYQVTQFGKPVTLSCSQTLNHNVMYWYQQKSSQAPKLLFHYYDKDFNNEADTPDNFQSRRPNTSFCFLDIRSPGLGDTAMYLCATSRGTGGVAKNIQYFGAGTRLSVL.

V gene TRBV7-2 combines with J gene TRBJ1-2; no clear D gene. Germline V lookup: CDR1 SGHTA, CDR2 FQGNSA. Trimming removed 1 base from V and 1 base from J, with 10 bases in between. The CDR3 length is 15 residues. CDR3 DNA sequence: TGTGCCAGCAGCTTAGGGGTAGACCGTAACTATGGCTACACCTTC. This codes for CASSLGVDRNYGYTF.

The chain couples TRBV10-3 to TRBJ1-1, with TRBD1 as a possible D gene (6 bases). Trimming removed 3 bases at V and 6 bases at J, with 23 bases between. CDR1 is ENHRY, CDR2 SYGVKD, per germline. This CDR3 region has 17 residues. CDR3: CAISDPDRTAYHPEAFF. In nucleotides, the CDR3 is TGTGCCATCAGTGACCCCGACCGGACAGCTTATCACCCTGAAGCTTTCTTT.

This chain joins TRBV11-3 and TRBJ1-1, with 9 bases aligning to TRBD1. The length of the CDR3 is 15 residues. Germline V gene lookup returns CDR1 SGHNT and CDR2 YENEEA. Unmatched junction bases numbered 13, after V lost 9 bases and J lost 5 bases. The CDR3 reads CASPHRGRKGTEAFF. The DNA for the CDR3 is TGTGCCAGTCCTCACAGGGGGCGAAAAGGAACTGAAGCTTTCTTT.

This clone has just a few counts. The chain carries TRBV12-3 or TRBV12-4 and TRBJ1-1, with unresolved D. V lost 5 bases, J lost 1 base, and 8 bases lay in between. The CDR3 is 13 residues long. The CDR3 DNA follows: TGTGCCAGCAGTCTCTCCAGGAACACTGAAGCTTTCTTT. Translating gives CASSLSRNTEAFF.

The chain joins TRBV6-2 or TRBV6-3 to TRBJ1-6, with TRBD1 as a possible D gene (6 bases). The length of the CDR3 is 14 residues. Trimming removed 5 bases at V and 9 bases at J, with 14 bases between. Germline CDR1 is MNHEY and CDR2 is SVGEGT. The DNA for the CDR3 is TGTGCCAGCAGTCAGACAAAGGGGGGTTCACCCCTCCACTTT. The encoded protein is CASSQTKGGSPLHF.

The chain joins TRBV19 to TRBJ2-7; TRBD1 aligns across 7 bases. The germline gives CDR1 LNHDA, CDR2 SQIVND (reference sequence). The CDR3 covers 16 residues. Trimming removed 0 bases from V and 2 bases from J; junction bases left unmatched: 7. For the CDR3, the DNA is TGTGCCAGTAGTATAGAAAAACAGGGGTTCGCCTACGAGCAGTACTTC. Amino acid sequence: CASSIEKQGFAYEQYF.

The table lists this clone with a few counts. This chain connects TRBV5-1 to TRBJ2-3; the D is unclear. The CDR3 consists of 13 residues. From germline, CDR1 is SGHRS and CDR2 YFSETQ. With 4 bases removed from V and 0 bases from J, the gap between germline ends came to 6 bases. The CDR3 here is CASSAASTDTQYF. Here the CDR3 DNA reads TGCGCCAGCAGCGCCGCTAGCACAGATACGCAGTATTTT.

CDR3 in amino acids: CASSAGQDYNEQFF. CDR3 in DNA: TGTGCCAGCAGTGCCGGGCAAGATTACAATGAGCAGTTCTTC. The chain recombines TRBV6-2 or TRBV6-3 with TRBJ2-1, with unresolved D. The CDR3 consists of 14 residues. Per the germline V gene, CDR1 is MNHEY and CDR2 is SVGEGT. V was shortened by 5 bases and J by 4 bases, with 12 bases between the two germline ends.

CDR3 protein: CASSLGGGSYEQYF. DNA for the CDR3: TGTGCCAGCAGCTTAGGCGGGGGATCCTACGAGCAGTACTTC. The chain employs TRBV11-3 and TRBJ2-7, with TRBD2 matching 7 bases. The CDR3 runs to 14 residues. V dropped 1 base and J dropped 1; count of bases not matched to a gene: 1. CDR1 and CDR2 from the germline V gene are SGHNT and YENEEA.